Following are 4 T cell receptor beta chains from one sample sequenced in a study. TCRdb called the 5' RACE reads again in MiXCR, with one record for every CDR3 protein. The sample carries tens of thousands of distinct CDR3 sequences, roughly 28% recorded once. The sample comprised tumor-infiltrating memory CD4+ T cells sorted from the breast tumor. Subset given: memory CD4+ T cells, CD4+CD45RO+CD25-. The receptors were gathered from a female donor with breast cancer.

The chain is built from TRBV4-3 and TRBJ2-3; perhaps TRBD1 as D (6 bases). CDR1 is LGHNA, CDR2 YSLEER, per germline. The V gene lost 1 base and the J gene lost 4 bases, with 15 bases spanning the gap. The CDR3 totals 16 residues. CDR3 amino acids: CASSQVSQGGADTQYF. As DNA, the CDR3 is TGCGCCAGCAGCCAAGTTTCACAGGGTGGGGCAGATACGCAGTATTTT.

The rearrangement uses TRBV6-2 or TRBV6-3 and TRBJ2-7; no firm D call. Between the trimmed V and J ends, which lost 2 bases and 4 bases, there was a span of 9 bases. Germline loops: CDR1 MNHEY, CDR2 SVGEGT. CDR3 length: 13 residues. The CDR3 protein is CASSYGWQYEQYF. Here the CDR3 DNA reads TGTGCCAGCAGTTACGGCTGGCAATACGAGCAGTACTTC.

The sample holds a few counts of this clonotype. The J gene is TRBJ1-1, the V gene TRBV4-3; weak D call: TRBD1 (6 bases). V was cut by 3 bases and J by 3 bases, with 11 bases left in between. Germline-derived CDR1 and CDR2 are LGHNA and YSLEER. CDR3 length: 14 residues. CDR3 sequence reads: CASSQGAGYTEAFF. For the CDR3, the DNA is TGCGCCAGCAGCCAGGGGGCTGGGTACACTGAAGCTTTCTTT.

The sample holds a few counts of this clonotype. This chain links TRBV6-6 with TRBJ1-1; 7 bases are shared with TRBD1. J lost 5 bases, V lost 6 bases, and 3 bases had no gene match. The germline CDR1 and CDR2 sequences are MNHNY and SVGAGI (reference sequence). This CDR3 comprises 12 residues. Here the CDR3 DNA reads TGTGCCAGCAGGTCGGGACAGACTGAAGCTTTCTTT. Encoded protein: CASRSGQTEAFF.